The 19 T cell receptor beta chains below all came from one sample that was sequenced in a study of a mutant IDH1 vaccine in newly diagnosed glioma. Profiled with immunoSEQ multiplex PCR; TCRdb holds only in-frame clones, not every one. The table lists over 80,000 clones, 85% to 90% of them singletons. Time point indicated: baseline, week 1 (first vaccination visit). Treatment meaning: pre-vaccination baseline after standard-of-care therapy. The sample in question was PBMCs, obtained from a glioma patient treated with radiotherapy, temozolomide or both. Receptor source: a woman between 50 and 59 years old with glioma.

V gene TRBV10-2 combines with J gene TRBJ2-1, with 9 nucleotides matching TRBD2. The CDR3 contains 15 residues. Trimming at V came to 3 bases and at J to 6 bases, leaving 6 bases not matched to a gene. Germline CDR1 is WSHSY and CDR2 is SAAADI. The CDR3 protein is CASSDSREGGNEQFF. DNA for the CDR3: TGCGCCAGCAGTGATTCGCGGGAGGGTGGCAATGAGCAGTTCTTC.

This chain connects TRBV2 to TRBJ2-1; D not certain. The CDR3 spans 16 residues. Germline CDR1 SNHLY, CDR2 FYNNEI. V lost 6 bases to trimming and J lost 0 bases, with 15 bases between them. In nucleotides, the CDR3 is TGTGCCAGCAGCCCCCCCAACAGCCGCTCCTACAATGAGCAGTTCTTC. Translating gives CASSPPNSRSYNEQFF.

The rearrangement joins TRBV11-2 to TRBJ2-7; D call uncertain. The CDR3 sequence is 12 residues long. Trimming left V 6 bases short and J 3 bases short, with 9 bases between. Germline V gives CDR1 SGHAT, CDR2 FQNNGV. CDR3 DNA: TGTGCCAGCAGTTTACTCCGCTACGAGCAGTACTTC. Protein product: CASSLLRYEQYF.

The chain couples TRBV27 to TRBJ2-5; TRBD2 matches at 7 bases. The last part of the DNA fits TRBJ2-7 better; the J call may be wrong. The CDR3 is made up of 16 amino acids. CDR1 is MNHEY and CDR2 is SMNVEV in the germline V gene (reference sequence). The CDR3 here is CASSPRLALRSYEQYF. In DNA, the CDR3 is TGTGCCAGCAGTCCTAGACTAGCTCTCCGTTCCTACGAGCAGTACTTC.

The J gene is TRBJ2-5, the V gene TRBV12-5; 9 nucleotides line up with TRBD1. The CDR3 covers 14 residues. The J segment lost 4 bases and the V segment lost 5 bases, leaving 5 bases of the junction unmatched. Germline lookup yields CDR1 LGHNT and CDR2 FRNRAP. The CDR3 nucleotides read TGTGCTAGTGGTCCCGGACAGGGGAGAGAGACCCAGTACTTC. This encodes CASGPGQGRETQYF.

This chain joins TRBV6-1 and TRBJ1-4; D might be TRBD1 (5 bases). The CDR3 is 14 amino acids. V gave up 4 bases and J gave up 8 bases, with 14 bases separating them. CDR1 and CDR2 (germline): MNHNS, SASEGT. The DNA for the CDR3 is TGTGCCAGCAGTGCCCTACGACGGGGGGAAAAACTGTTTTTT. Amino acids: CASSALRRGEKLFF.

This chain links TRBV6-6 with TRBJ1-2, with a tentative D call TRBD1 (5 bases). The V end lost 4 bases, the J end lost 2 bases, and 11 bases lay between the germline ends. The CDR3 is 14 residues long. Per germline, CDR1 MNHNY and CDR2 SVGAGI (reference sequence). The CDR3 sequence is CASSLTAVNYGYTF. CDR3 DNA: TGTGCCAGCAGTTTGACAGCCGTAAACTATGGCTACACCTTC.

CDR3 nucleotides: TGCAGCGTCTCCTCGGGGACGCAGCAGCCCCAGCATTTT. Protein sequence: CSVSSGTQQPQHF. This chain joins TRBV29-1 and TRBJ1-5, with D possibly being TRBD1 (5 bases). CDR1 is SQVTM and CDR2 is ANQGSEA in the germline V gene. Trimming removed 6 bases at V and 7 bases at J, with 16 bases between. This CDR3 contains 13 residues.

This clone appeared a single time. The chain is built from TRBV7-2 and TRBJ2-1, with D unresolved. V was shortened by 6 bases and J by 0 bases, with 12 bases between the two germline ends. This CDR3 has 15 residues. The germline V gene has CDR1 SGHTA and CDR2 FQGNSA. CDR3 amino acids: CASSLSLPSYNEQFF. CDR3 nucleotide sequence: TGTGCCAGCAGTCTTAGTCTTCCCTCCTACAATGAGCAGTTCTTC.

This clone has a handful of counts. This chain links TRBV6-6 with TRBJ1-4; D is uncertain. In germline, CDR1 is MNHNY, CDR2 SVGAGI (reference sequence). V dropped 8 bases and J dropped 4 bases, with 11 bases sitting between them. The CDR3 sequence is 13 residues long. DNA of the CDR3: TGTGCCAGCGGGTACAGAAGTAATGAAAAACTGTTTTTT. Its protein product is CASGYRSNEKLFF.

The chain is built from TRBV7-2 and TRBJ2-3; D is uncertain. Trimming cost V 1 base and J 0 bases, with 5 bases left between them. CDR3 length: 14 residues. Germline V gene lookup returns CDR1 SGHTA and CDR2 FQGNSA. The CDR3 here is CASSLGPSTDTQYF. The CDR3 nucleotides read TGTGCCAGCAGCTTAGGACCGAGCACAGATACGCAGTATTTT. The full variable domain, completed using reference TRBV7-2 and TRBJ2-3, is GAGVSQSPSNKVTEKGKDVELRCDPISGHTALYWYRQSLGQGLEFLIYFQGNSAPDKSGLPSDRFSAERTGGSVSTLTIQRTQQEDSAVYLCASSLGPSTDTQYFGPGTRLTVL.

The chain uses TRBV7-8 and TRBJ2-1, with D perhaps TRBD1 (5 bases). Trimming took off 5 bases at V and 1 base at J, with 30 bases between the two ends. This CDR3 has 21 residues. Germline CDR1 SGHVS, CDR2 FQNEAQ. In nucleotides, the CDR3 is TGTGCCAGCAGCCCATATAGGATACCGTTCGGAAGGGGATGGTCCTACAATGAGCAGTTCTTC. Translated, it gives CASSPYRIPFGRGWSYNEQFF.

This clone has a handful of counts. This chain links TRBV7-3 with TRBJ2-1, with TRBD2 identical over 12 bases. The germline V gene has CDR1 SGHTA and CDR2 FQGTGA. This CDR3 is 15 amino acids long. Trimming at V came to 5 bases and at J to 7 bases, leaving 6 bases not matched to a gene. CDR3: CASSPSLAGGNEQFF. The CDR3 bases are TGTGCCAGCAGCCCCTCACTAGCGGGAGGTAATGAGCAGTTCTTC.

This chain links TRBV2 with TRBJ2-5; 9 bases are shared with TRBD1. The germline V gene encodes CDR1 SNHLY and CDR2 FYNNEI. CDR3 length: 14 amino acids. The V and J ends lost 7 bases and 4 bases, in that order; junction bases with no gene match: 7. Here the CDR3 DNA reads TGTGCCAGCAAGCTACAGGGGGCAGGAGAGACCCAGTACTTC. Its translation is CASKLQGAGETQYF.

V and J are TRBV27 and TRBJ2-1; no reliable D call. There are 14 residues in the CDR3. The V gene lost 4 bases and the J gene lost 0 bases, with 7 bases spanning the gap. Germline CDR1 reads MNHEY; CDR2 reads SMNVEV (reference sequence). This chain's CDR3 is CASSSRISYNEQFF. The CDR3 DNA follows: TGTGCCAGCAGTTCCAGGATCTCCTACAATGAGCAGTTCTTC.

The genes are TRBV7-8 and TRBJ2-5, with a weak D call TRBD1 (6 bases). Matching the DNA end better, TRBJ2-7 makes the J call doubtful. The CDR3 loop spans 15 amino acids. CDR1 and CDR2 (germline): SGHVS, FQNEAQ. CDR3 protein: CASNPVTGPFYEQYF. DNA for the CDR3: TGTGCCAGCAACCCGGTGACAGGACCTTTCTACGAGCAGTACTTC.

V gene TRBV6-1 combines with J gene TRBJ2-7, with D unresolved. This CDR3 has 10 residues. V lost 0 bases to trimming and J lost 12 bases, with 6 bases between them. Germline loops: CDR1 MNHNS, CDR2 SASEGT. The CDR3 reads CASSEASLYF. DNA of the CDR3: TGTGCCAGCAGTGAAGCCTCCCTGTACTTC.

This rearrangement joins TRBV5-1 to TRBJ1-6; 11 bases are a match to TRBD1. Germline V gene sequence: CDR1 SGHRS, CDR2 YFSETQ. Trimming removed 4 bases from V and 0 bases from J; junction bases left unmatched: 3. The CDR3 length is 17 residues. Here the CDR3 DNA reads TGCGCCAGCAGCCGGGACAGGGGGACCTCCTATAATTCACCCCTCCACTTT. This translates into CASSRDRGTSYNSPLHF.

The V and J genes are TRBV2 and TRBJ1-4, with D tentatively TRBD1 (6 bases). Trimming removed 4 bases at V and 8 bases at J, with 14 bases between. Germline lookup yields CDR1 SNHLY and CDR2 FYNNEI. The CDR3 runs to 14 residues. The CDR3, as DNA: TGTGCCAGCAGTGTAAGGGGGGGAGGAGAAAAACTGTTTTTT. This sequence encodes CASSVRGGGEKLFF. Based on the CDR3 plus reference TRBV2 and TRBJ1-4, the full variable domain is EPEVTQTPSHQVTQMGQEVILRCVPISNHLYFYWYRQILGQKVEFLVSFYNNEISEKSEIFDDQFSVERPDGSNFTLKIRSTKLEDSAMYFCASSVRGGGEKLFFGSGTQLSVL.